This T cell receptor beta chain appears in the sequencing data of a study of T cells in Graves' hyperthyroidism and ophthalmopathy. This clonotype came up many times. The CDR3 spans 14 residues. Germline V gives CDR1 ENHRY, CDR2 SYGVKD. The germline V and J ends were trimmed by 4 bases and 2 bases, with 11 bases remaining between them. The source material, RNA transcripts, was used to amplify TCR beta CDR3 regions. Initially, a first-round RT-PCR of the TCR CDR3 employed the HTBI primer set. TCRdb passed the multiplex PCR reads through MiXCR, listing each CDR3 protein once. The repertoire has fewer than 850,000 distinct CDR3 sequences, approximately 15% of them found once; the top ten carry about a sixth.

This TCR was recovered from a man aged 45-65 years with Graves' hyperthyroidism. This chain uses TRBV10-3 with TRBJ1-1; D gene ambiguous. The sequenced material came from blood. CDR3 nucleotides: TGTGCCATCAGTGTGGGGAGACTTAACACTGAAGCTTTCTTT. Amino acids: CAISVGRLNTEAFF.